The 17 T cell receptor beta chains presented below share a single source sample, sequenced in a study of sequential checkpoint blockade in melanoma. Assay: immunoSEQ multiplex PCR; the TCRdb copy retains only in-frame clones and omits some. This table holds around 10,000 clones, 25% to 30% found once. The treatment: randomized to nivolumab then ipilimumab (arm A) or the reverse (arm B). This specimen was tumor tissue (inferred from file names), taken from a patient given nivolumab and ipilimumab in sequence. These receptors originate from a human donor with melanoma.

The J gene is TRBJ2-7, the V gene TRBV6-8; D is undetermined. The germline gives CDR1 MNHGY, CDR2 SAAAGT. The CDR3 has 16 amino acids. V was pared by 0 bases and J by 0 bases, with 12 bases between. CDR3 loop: CASSYSPALSSYEQYF. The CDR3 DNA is TGTGCCAGCAGTTACTCGCCAGCCTTGAGCTCCTACGAGCAGTACTTC.

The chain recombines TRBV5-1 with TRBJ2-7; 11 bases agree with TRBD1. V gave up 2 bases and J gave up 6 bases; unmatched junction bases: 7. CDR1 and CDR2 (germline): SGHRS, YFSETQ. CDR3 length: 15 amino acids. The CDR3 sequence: CASSLGQGAFGEQYF. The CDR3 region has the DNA TGCGCCAGCAGCTTAGGACAGGGGGCCTTCGGCGAGCAGTACTTC.

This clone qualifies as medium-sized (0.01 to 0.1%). The DNA for the CDR3 is TGTGCCTGGGACAAATTCACAGATACGCAGTATTTT. Encoded protein: CAWDKFTDTQYF. This chain joins TRBV30 and TRBJ2-3; no clear D gene. This CDR3 is 12 amino acids long. Germline CDR1 is GTSNPN and CDR2 is SVGIG (reference sequence). V was clipped by 5 bases and J by 2 bases, with 8 bases between them.

The CDR3 bases are TGTGCCAGTAGTACACCCGGACAGGAGCAGTACTTC. This codes for CASSTPGQEQYF. The chain joins TRBV19 to TRBJ2-7, with D tentatively TRBD1 (6 bases). With 4 bases removed from V and 7 bases from J, the gap between germline ends came to 11 bases. The CDR3 extends over 12 amino acids. Germline loops: CDR1 LNHDA, CDR2 SQIVND (reference sequence).

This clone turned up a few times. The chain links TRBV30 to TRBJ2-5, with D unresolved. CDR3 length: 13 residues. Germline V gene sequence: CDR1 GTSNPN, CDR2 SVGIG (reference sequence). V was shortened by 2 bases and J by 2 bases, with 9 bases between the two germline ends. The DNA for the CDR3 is TGTGCCTGGAGTAGGTCAGGACAAGAGACCCAGTACTTC. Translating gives CAWSRSGQETQYF.

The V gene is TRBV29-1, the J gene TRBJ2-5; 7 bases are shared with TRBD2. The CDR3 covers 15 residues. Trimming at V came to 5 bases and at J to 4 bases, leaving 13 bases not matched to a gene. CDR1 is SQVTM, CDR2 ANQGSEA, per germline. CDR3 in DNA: TGCAGCGTTCTTCCCTTCTCAGGGAGGGGAGAGACCCAGTACTTC. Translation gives CSVLPFSGRGETQYF.

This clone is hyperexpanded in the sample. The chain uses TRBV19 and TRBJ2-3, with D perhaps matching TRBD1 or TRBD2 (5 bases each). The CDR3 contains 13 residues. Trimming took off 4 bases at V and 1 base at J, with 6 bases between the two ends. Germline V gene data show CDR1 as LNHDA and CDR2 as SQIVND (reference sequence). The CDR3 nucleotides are TGTGCCAGTAGTACGGGGCGCACAGATACGCAGTATTTT. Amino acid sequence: CASSTGRTDTQYF.

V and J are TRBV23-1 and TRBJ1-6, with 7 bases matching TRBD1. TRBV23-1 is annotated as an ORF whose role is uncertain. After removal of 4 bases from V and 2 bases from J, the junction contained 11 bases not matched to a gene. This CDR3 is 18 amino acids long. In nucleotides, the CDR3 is TGCGCCAGCAGTCCTGCCGTAGGTAGGGGGCCCTATAATTCACCCCTCCACTTT. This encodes CASSPAVGRGPYNSPLHF.

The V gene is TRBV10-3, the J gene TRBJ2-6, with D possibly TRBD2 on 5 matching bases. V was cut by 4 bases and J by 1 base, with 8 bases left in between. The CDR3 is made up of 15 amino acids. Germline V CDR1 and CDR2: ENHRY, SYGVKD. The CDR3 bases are TGTGCCATCAGTGGATCGGGATCTGGGGCCAACGTCCTGACTTTC. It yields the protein CAISGSGSGANVLTF.

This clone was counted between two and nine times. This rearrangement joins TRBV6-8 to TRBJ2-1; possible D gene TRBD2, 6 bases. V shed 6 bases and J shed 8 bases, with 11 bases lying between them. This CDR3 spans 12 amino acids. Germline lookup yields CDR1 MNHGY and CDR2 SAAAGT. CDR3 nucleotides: TGTGCCAGCAGCCGTCTAGCGTATGAGCAGTTCTTC. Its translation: CASSRLAYEQFF.

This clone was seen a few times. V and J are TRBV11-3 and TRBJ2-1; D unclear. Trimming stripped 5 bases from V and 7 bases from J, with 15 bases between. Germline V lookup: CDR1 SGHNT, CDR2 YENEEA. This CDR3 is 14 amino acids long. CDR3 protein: CASSALGEANEQFF. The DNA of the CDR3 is TGTGCCAGCAGCGCCCTCGGTGAGGCGAATGAGCAGTTCTTC.

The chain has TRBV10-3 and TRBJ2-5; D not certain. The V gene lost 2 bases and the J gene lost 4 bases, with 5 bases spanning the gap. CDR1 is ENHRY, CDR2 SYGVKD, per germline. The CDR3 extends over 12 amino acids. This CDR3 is CAISEDGETQYF. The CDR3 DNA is TGTGCCATCAGTGAGGATGGAGAGACCCAGTACTTC.

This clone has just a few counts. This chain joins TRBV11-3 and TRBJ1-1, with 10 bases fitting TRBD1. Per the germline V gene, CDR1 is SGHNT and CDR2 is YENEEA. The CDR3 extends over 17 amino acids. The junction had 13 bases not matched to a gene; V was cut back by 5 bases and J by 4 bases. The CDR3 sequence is CASSPQPGTGVGTEAFF. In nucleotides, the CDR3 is TGTGCCAGCAGCCCTCAACCCGGGACAGGGGTTGGCACTGAAGCTTTCTTT.

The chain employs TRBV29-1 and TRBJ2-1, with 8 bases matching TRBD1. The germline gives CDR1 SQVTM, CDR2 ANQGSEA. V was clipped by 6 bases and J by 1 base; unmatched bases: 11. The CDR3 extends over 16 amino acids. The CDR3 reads CSVPRMNRGSYNEQFF. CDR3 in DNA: TGCAGCGTCCCGCGGATGAACAGGGGGTCCTACAATGAGCAGTTCTTC.

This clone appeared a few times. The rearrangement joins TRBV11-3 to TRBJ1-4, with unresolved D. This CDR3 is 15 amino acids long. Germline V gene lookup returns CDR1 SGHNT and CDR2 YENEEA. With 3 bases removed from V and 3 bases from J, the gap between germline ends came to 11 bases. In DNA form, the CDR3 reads TGTGCCAGCAGCTTCGGTTTACAACCTAATGAAAAACTGTTTTTT. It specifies CASSFGLQPNEKLFF.

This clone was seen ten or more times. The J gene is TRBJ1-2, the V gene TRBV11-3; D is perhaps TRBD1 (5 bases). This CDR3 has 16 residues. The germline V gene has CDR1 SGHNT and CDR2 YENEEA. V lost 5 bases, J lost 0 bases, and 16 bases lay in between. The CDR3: CASSPGPGHTNYGYTF. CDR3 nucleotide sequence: TGTGCCAGCAGCCCAGGACCAGGACACACTAACTATGGCTACACCTTC.

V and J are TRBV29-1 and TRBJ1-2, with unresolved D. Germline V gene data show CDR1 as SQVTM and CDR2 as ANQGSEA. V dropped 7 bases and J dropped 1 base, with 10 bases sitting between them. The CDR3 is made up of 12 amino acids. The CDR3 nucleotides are TGCAGCGCTCCGTCGGGTAACTATGGCTACACCTTC. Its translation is CSAPSGNYGYTF.